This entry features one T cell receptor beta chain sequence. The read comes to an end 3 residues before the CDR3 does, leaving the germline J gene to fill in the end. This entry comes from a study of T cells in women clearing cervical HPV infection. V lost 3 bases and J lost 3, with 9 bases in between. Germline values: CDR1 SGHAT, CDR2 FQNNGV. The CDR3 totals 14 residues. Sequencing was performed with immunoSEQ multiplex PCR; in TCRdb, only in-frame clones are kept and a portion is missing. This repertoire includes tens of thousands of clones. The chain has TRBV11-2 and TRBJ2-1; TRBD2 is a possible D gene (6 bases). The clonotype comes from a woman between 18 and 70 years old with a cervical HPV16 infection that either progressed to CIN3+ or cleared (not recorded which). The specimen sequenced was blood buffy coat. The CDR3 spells CASSLAGYYNEQFF. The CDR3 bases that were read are TGTGCCAGCAGCTTGGCGGGGTACTACAATGAG.